Below are 15 T cell receptor beta chains sequenced from a single sample in a study of T cells in Graves' hyperthyroidism and ophthalmopathy. Amplification of TCR beta CDR3 regions was performed using RNA transcripts as template. The TCR CDR3 was amplified in a first-round RT-PCR using the HTBI primer set. TCRdb independently ran MiXCR on the multiplex PCR reads; one entry per CDR3 protein. Of about 360,000 distinct CDR3 sequences in the sample, 13% were seen once. The sample consisted of blood. The source is a woman between 18 and 29 years old with Graves' hyperthyroidism.

This chain joins TRBV3-1 and TRBJ1-2; D is perhaps TRBD1 (5 bases). The CDR3 is made up of 13 amino acids. Trimming removed 7 bases at V and 7 bases at J, with 16 bases between. Germline assignment: CDR1 LGHDT and CDR2 YNNKEL (reference sequence). The CDR3 DNA reads TGTGCCAGCACCTCTCCAGGGAGTGGTGGCTACACCTTC. Its translation is CASTSPGSGGYTF. Supplemented by reference TRBV3-1 and TRBJ1-2, the full variable domain reads DTAVSQTPKYLVTQMGNDKSIKCEQNLGHDTMYWYKQDSKKFLKIMFSYNNKELIINETVPNRFSPKSPDKAHLNLHINSLELGDSAVYFCASTSPGSGGYTFGSGTRLTVV.

This clonotype was counted many times. The chain employs TRBV7-2 and TRBJ2-2; D remains ambiguous. This CDR3 region has 14 residues. V dropped 1 base and J dropped 5 bases, with 8 bases sitting between them. Germline CDR1 is SGHTA and CDR2 is FQGNSA. The CDR3 loop is CASSLDWSTGELFF. CDR3 in DNA: TGTGCCAGCAGCTTAGATTGGTCGACCGGGGAGCTGTTTTTT.

This clonotype occurred many times. This chain uses TRBV19 with TRBJ2-1; the match to TRBD2 covers 15 bases. J gave up 6 bases and V 0 bases, and 6 bases lay outside the gene matches. The CDR3 consists of 18 residues. Germline lookup yields CDR1 LNHDA and CDR2 SQIVND (reference sequence). CDR3 DNA: TGTGCCAGTAGTATAGAATCGAGGACTAGCGGGAGGGCCAATGAGCAGTTCTTC. It is translated as CASSIESRTSGRANEQFF. Full variable domain (missing parts from reference TRBV19 and TRBJ2-1): DGGITQSPKYLFRKEGQNVTLSCEQNLNHDAMYWYRQDPGQGLRLIYYSQIVNDFQKGDIAEGYSVSREKKESFPLTVTSAQKNPTAFYLCASSIESRTSGRANEQFFGPGTRLTVL.

This clonotype has at least ten counts. V usage is TRBV27 and J usage is TRBJ2-7; D is unclear. The CDR3 is made up of 13 amino acids. Germline-derived CDR1 and CDR2 are MNHEY and SMNVEV (reference sequence). Deletions cut 3 bases from V and 2 bases from J, with 8 bases between. The CDR3 reads CASSFRQAYEQYF. The DNA for the CDR3 is TGTGCCAGCAGTTTCAGGCAGGCCTACGAGCAGTACTTC.

The chain recombines TRBV28 with TRBJ1-1; D is ambiguous. Germline CDR1 and CDR2: MDHEN and SYDVKM. This CDR3 contains 10 residues. The CDR3 DNA sequence: TGTGGAACTCGGGGTTTAGGGGCTTTCTTT. Amino acid sequence: CGTRGLGAFF.

This clonotype was seen more than once but under ten times. The CDR3 DNA reads as TGCAGCGTCCTGGTCGGGTTACACGACACTGAAGCTTTCTTT. Translation gives CSVLVGLHDTEAFF. This rearrangement joins TRBV29-1 to TRBJ1-1; D unresolved. There are 14 residues in the CDR3. From germline, CDR1 is SQVTM and CDR2 ANQGSEA. Trimming removed 6 bases from V and 3 bases from J, with 17 bases in between.

In its sample, this clonotype was seen many times. V gene TRBV2 combines with J gene TRBJ2-7, with D possibly matching TRBD2 (6 bases). The CDR3 consists of 15 residues. With 6 bases removed from V and 6 bases from J, the gap between germline ends came to 21 bases. Germline V lookup: CDR1 SNHLY, CDR2 FYNNEI. Here the CDR3 DNA reads TGTGCCAGCAGCCGATCGCCGGGAGACTCTTCCGAGCAGTACTTC. The encoded protein is CASSRSPGDSSEQYF.

This clonotype was found a few times. The chain has TRBV5-5 and TRBJ1-3; D unresolved. Trimming took off 0 bases at V and 2 bases at J, with 9 bases between the two ends. In germline, CDR1 is SGHKS, CDR2 YYEKEE (reference sequence). CDR3 size: 15 residues. The DNA of the CDR3 is TGTGCCAGCAGCTTGGACGATATTACTGGAAACACCATATATTTT. This sequence encodes CASSLDDITGNTIYF.

The gene calls are TRBV9 and TRBJ2-3, with D perhaps assigned TRBD1 or TRBD2 (6 bases each). V was cut by 0 bases and J by 4 bases, with 9 bases left in between. From germline, CDR1 is SGDLS and CDR2 YYNGEE. The CDR3 covers 14 residues. In DNA form, the CDR3 reads TGTGCCAGCAGCGTAGCGGGGGCGCCAGATACGCAGTATTTT. It yields the protein CASSVAGAPDTQYF.

This clonotype was seen only once. It may be a read error: a sequence one base away is much more abundant. The chain recombines TRBV7-9 with TRBJ2-7; 7 nucleotides agree with TRBD2. The CDR3 is 14 amino acids. CDR1 and CDR2 from the germline V gene are SEHNR and FQNEAQ (reference sequence). Germline trimming cut 3 bases from V and 2 bases from J; bases unmatched to any gene: 4. CDR3 residues: CASSFTSDPYEQYF. For the CDR3, the DNA is TGTGCCAGCAGCTTCACTAGCGACCCCTACGAGCAGTACTTC.

This clonotype was observed many times. This sequence joins TRBV5-1 and TRBJ2-7; TRBD1 matches 11 bases. CDR3 length: 16 residues. Looked up from germline, CDR1 is SGHRS and CDR2 is YFSETQ. The V and J ends lost 3 bases and 4 bases, in that order; junction bases with no gene match: 9. The CDR3 bases are TGCGCCAGCAGCTCAAGTCCGGGACAGGGGGAATACGAGCAGTACTTC. Amino acid sequence: CASSSSPGQGEYEQYF.

Concerning this clonotype: One end of the junction does not line up with germline, which may come from a read error. The CDR3 DNA sequence: TGTACCAGCAGTGAAGGAGGGACTGAAGCTTTATTT. Protein product: CTSSEGGTEALF. V and J are TRBV2 and TRBJ1-1; D is possibly TRBD1 (5 bases). Germline assignment: CDR1 SNHLY and CDR2 FYNNEI. The CDR3 contains 12 residues.

This chain links TRBV12-3 or TRBV12-4 with TRBJ2-3; 11 bases are shared with TRBD1. CDR3 length: 16 residues. V lost 7 bases and J lost 3; bases outside the gene matches: 9. The CDR3 bases are TGTGCCAGCAACCGCCGGACAGGGGGCCTAACAGATACGCAGTATTTT. Its translation: CASNRRTGGLTDTQYF.

This clonotype was observed a handful of times. One base away lies a much larger clone, so this may be a sequencing read error. This chain links TRBV28 with TRBJ2-5; a weak D match, TRBD2 (6 bases). The length of the CDR3 is 17 residues. V was trimmed by 8 bases and J by 1 base, leaving 23 bases between them. CDR1 is MDHEN, CDR2 SYDVKM, per germline. CDR3 DNA sequence: TGTGCCAGCTGTTCCCCGGGACGGGGAGGTGCCCAAGAGACCCAGTACTTC. Translating gives CASCSPGRGGAQETQYF.

The chain combines TRBV6-5 with TRBJ2-7; D is unclear. The ends were cut back, 2 bases at V and 2 bases at J, with 16 bases in the middle. The CDR3 covers 16 residues. CDR1 is MNHEY, CDR2 SVGAGI, per germline. Written as DNA, the CDR3 is TGTGCCAGCAGTTACGCACCGGGCGCCGAACCCTACGAGCAGTACTTC. It encodes CASSYAPGAEPYEQYF.